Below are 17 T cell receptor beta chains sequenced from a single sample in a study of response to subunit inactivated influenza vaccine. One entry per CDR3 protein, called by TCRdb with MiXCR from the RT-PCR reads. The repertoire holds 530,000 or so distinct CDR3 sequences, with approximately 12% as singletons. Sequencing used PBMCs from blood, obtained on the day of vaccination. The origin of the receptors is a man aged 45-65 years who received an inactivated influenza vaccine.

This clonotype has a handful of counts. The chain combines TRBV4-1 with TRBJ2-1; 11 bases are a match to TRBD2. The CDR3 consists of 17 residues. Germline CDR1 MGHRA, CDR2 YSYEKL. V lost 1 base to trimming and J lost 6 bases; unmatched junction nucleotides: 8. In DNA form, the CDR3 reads TGCGCCAGCAGCCAAGTCGCTAGCGGGGGGCTTGTCAATGAGCAGTTCTTC. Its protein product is CASSQVASGGLVNEQFF.

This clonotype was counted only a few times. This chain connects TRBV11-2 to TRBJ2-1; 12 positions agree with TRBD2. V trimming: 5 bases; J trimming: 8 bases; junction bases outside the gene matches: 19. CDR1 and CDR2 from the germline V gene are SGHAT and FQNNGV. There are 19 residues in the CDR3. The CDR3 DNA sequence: TGTGCCAGCAGCCCCTCTATGGGACTAGCGGGTTTGGCCGGGGATGAGCAGTTCTTC. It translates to CASSPSMGLAGLAGDEQFF.

CDR3 sequence reads: CASSQSGTYYEQYF. CDR3 in DNA: TGTGCCAGCAGCCAGTCCGGGACATACTACGAGCAGTACTTC. J is TRBJ2-7 and V is TRBV3-1, with TRBD1 as a possible D gene (6 bases). The CDR3 runs to 14 residues. CDR1 is LGHDT, CDR2 YNNKEL, per germline (reference sequence). V was clipped by 3 bases and J by 3 bases, with 12 bases between them.

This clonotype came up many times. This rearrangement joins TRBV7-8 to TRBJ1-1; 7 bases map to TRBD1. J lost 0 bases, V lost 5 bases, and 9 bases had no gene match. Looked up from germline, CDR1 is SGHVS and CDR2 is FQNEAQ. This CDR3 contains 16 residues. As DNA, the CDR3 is TGTGCCAGCAGCACCCGACAGGGTGGCATGAACACTGAAGCTTTCTTT. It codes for CASSTRQGGMNTEAFF.

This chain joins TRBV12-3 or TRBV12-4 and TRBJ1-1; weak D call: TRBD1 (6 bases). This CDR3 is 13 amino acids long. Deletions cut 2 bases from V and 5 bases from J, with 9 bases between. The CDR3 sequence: CASSLQGITEAFF. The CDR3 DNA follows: TGTGCCAGCAGTTTACAGGGGATTACTGAAGCTTTCTTT.

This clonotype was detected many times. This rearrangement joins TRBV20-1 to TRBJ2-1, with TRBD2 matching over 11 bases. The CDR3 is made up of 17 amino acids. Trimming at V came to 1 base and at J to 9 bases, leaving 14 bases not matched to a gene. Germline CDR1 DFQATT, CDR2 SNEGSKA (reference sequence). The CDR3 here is CSARGKGLAARGGEQFF. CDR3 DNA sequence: TGCAGTGCTAGAGGCAAGGGACTAGCGGCCCGGGGGGGTGAGCAGTTCTTC.

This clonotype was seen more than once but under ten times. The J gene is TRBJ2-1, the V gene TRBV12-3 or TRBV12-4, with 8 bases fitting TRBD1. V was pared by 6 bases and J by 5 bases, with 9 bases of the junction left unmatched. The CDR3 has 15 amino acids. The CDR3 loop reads CASSPRAGGHNEQFF. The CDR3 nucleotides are TGTGCCAGCAGCCCTCGGGCAGGGGGCCACAATGAGCAGTTCTTC.

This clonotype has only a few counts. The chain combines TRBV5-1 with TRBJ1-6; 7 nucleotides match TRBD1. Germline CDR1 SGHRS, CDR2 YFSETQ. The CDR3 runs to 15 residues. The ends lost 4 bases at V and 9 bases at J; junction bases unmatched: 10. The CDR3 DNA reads TGCGCCAGCAGCCCCAGACAGGGAAGTGGTTCACCCCTCCACTTT. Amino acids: CASSPRQGSGSPLHF. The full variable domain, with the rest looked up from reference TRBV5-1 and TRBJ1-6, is KAGVTQTPRYLIKTRGQQVTLSCSPISGHRSVSWYQQTPGQGLQFLFEYFSETQRNKGNFPGRFSGRQFSNSRSEMNVSTLELGDSALYLCASSPRQGSGSPLHFGNGTRLTVT.

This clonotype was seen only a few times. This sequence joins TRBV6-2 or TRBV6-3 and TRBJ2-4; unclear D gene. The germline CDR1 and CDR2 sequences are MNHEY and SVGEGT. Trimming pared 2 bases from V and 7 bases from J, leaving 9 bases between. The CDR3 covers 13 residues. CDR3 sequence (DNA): TGTGCCAGCAGTTACGGACGGTATAACATTCAGTACTTC. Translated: CASSYGRYNIQYF.

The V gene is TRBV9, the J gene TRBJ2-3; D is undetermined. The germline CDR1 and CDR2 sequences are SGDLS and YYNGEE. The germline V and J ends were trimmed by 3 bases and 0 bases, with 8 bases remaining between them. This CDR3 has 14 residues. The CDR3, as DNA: TGTGCCAGCAGCGCTCAAACTAGCACAGATACGCAGTATTTT. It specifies CASSAQTSTDTQYF.

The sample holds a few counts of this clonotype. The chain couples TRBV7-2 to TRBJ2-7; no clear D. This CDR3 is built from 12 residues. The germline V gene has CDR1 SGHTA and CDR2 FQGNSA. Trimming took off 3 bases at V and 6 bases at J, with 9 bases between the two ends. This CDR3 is CASSFLPSEQYF. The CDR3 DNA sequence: TGTGCCAGCAGCTTCTTACCTTCCGAGCAGTACTTC.

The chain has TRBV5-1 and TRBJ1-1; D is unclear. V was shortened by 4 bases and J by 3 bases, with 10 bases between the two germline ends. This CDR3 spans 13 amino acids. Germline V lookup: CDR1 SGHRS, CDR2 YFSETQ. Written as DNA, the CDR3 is TGCGCCAGCAGCACCGTTGTGGACACTGAAGCTTTCTTT. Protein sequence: CASSTVVDTEAFF.

The CDR3 loop reads CATSRDQGAYGYTF. For the CDR3, the DNA is TGTGCCACCAGCAGAGATCAGGGGGCGTATGGCTACACCTTC. V gene TRBV15 combines with J gene TRBJ1-2; 8 bases fit TRBD1. This CDR3 contains 14 residues. The J segment lost 5 bases and the V segment lost 0 bases, leaving 2 bases of the junction unmatched. CDR1 and CDR2 from the germline V gene are LNHNV and YYDKDF (reference sequence).

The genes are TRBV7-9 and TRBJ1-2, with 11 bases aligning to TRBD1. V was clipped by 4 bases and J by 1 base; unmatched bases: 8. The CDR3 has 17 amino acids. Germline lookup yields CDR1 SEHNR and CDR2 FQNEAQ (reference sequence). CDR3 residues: CASSSAGQGVFNYGYTF. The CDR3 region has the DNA TGTGCCAGCAGCTCCGCGGGACAGGGGGTTTTTAACTATGGCTACACCTTC.

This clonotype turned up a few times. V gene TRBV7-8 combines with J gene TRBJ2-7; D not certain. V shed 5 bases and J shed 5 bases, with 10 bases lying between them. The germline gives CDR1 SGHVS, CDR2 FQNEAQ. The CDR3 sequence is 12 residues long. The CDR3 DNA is TGTGCCAGCAGCCAAAACCGGGACGAGCAGTACTTC. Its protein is CASSQNRDEQYF. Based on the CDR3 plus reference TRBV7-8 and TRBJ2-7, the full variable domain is GAGVSQSPRYKVAKRGQDVALRCDPISGHVSLFWYQQALGQGPEFLTYFQNEAQLDKSGLPSDRFFAERPEGSVSTLKIQRTQQEDSAVYLCASSQNRDEQYFGPGTRLTVT.

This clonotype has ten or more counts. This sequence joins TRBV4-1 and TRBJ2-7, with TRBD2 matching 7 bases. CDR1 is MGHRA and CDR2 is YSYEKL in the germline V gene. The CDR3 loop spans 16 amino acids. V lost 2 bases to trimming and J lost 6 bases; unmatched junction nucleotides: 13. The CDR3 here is CASSQLPSPGGIEQYF. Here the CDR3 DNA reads TGCGCCAGCAGCCAATTGCCAAGTCCGGGAGGCATCGAGCAGTACTTC.

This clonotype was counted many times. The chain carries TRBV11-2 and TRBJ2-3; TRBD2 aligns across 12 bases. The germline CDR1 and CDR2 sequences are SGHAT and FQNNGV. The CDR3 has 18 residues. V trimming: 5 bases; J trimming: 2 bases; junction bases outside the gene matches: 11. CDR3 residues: CASSPQGLAGPHTDTQYF. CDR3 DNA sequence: TGTGCCAGCAGCCCTCAAGGACTAGCGGGGCCCCACACAGATACGCAGTATTTT.